This entry lists 26 T cell receptor beta chains sequenced from one sample in a study of T and B cells in COVID-19 patients (dated by TCRdb to 2018 to 2020). The run used an Illumina MiSeq. Multiplex PCR with BIOMED2 TRB-A/B primer pools was used to amplify TRB rearrangements. TCRdb ran its own pipeline on the public reads, namely fastp trimming at Q25 and MiXCR clone calling, and kept in-frame beta chains. Here each entry gathers all rows of one CDR3 protein and keeps the most common genes and DNA. The sample profile shows around 13,000 distinct CDR3 sequences; 25% of them were found once. The ten top clones hold 3.5% to 5% of the sample. TRB repertoires were amplified using about 250-500 ng of genomic DNA isolated from blood. Sequencing was done on a sample of blood. The source of these receptors is a human donor who had recovered from COVID-19.

V usage is TRBV24-1 and J usage is TRBJ1-5; TRBD1 matches at 7 bases. V trimming: 4 bases; J trimming: 5 bases; junction bases outside the gene matches: 1. The CDR3 is 13 residues long. Germline CDR1 reads KGHDR; CDR2 reads SFDVKD. The CDR3 DNA follows: TGTGCCACCAGTGAAACAGGGGATCAGCCCCAGCATTTT. This encodes CATSETGDQPQHF.

This clonotype was recorded at least ten times. This chain joins TRBV27 and TRBJ2-3, with D unresolved. Germline V gives CDR1 MNHEY, CDR2 SMNVEV (reference sequence). The CDR3 has 15 amino acids. V was cut by 3 bases and J by 2 bases, with 12 bases left in between. The CDR3, as DNA: TGTGCCAGCAGTTTTTTTCCAGGCTTCACAGATACGCAGTATTTT. Translating it yields CASSFFPGFTDTQYF.

The rearrangement joins TRBV25-1 to TRBJ2-5; a weak D match, TRBD1 (6 bases). There are 14 residues in the CDR3. Between the trimmed V and J ends, which lost 4 bases and 3 bases, there was a span of 12 bases. Per the germline V gene, CDR1 is MGHDK and CDR2 is SYGVNS. The CDR3 spells CASSADRVKETQYF. Here the CDR3 DNA reads TGTGCCAGCAGTGCGGACAGAGTAAAAGAGACCCAGTACTTC.

The J gene is TRBJ1-5, the V gene TRBV6-6, with D perhaps matching TRBD1 (5 bases). The CDR3 totals 15 residues. Per the germline V gene, CDR1 is MNHNY and CDR2 is SVGAGI (reference sequence). The ends were cut back, 5 bases at V and 3 bases at J, with 14 bases in the middle. The DNA for the CDR3 is TGTGCCAGCAGTAGACAGTATTCTTACAATCAGCCCCAGCATTTT. Translated, it gives CASSRQYSYNQPQHF.

This chain uses TRBV6-2 or TRBV6-3 with TRBJ2-3; 8 nucleotides align to TRBD2. V lost 8 bases to trimming and J lost 2 bases; unmatched junction nucleotides: 9. Germline V gene lookup returns CDR1 MNHEY and CDR2 SVGEGT. CDR3 length: 15 residues. CDR3 amino acids: CASRTLAGNTDTQYF. In DNA form, the CDR3 reads TGTGCCAGCCGGACCTTAGCGGGGAACACAGATACGCAGTATTTT.

A remark on this clonotype: A much larger clone lies one base from this, so it may be a read error. This rearrangement joins TRBV6-5 to TRBJ2-7; D call uncertain. The CDR3 totals 16 residues. CDR1 and CDR2 from the germline V gene are MNHEY and SVGAGI. CDR3 residues: CACRPDRPNKPYEQYF. CDR3 bases: TGTGCCTGCAGGCCCGATCGACCCAACAAACCCTACGAGCAGTACTTC.

Sample share makes this clonotype medium-sized. The chain couples TRBV29-1 to TRBJ2-3; D is undetermined. Germline assignment: CDR1 SQVTM and CDR2 ANQGSEA. V dropped 3 bases and J dropped 5 bases, with 18 bases sitting between them. There are 15 residues in the CDR3. The CDR3 DNA reads TGCAGCGTTGATACTCCAGAAAGGGCCGGAGATACGCAGTATTTT. Translation gives CSVDTPERAGDTQYF.

This clonotype was seen many times. The chain couples TRBV6-5 to TRBJ1-5, with 10 bases aligning to TRBD1. With 4 bases clipped from V and 3 bases from J, the junction kept 3 bases outside the gene matches. Looked up from germline, CDR1 is MNHEY and CDR2 is SVGAGI. The CDR3 sequence is 15 residues long. CDR3 region: CASSWTGGANQPQHF. The CDR3 DNA follows: TGTGCCAGCAGTTGGACAGGGGGGGCCAATCAGCCCCAGCATTTT.

This clonotype is medium-sized (0.01 to 0.1%) by share. The V and J genes are TRBV19 and TRBJ2-7, with a possible D match to TRBD2 (5 bases). Germline CDR1 and CDR2: LNHDA and SQIVND (reference sequence). Trimming removed 6 bases at V and 1 base at J, with 13 bases between. The CDR3 loop spans 14 amino acids. In DNA, the CDR3 is TGTGCCAGTAGCTTATCCGGGGAATCCTACGAGCAGTACTTC. Protein sequence: CASSLSGESYEQYF.

This clonotype rates as medium-sized (0.01 to 0.1%). The CDR3 bases are TGTGCCAGCTCACCACCACAGGGGGGATCCCAAGAGACCCAGTACTTC. Residues: CASSPPQGGSQETQYF. V usage is TRBV18 and J usage is TRBJ2-5, with 8 positions matching TRBD1. The CDR3 spans 16 residues. Germline-derived CDR1 and CDR2 are KGHSH and LQKENI. V was clipped by 0 bases and J by 1 base; unmatched bases: 4.

This clonotype was seen only a few times. For the CDR3, the DNA is TGTGCCAGCAGTCCGGGGGGGATAGATTCCTACGAGCAGTACTTC. It codes for CASSPGGIDSYEQYF. The chain couples TRBV6-1 to TRBJ2-7; 8 bases are shared with TRBD2. This CDR3 has 15 residues. Germline V CDR1 and CDR2: MNHNS, SASEGT. The V and J ends lost 5 bases and 1 base, in that order; junction bases with no gene match: 7.

This clonotype is termed medium-sized. The genes are TRBV5-5 and TRBJ2-1; 9 nucleotides align to TRBD1. The junction had 1 base not matched to a gene; V was cut back by 2 bases and J by 1 base. Looked up from germline, CDR1 is SGHKS and CDR2 is YYEKEE (reference sequence). This CDR3 comprises 15 residues. CDR3 sequence: CASSLQGASYNEQFF. CDR3 coding DNA: TGTGCCAGCAGCTTACAGGGGGCGTCCTACAATGAGCAGTTCTTC.

This clonotype showed up many times. The chain couples TRBV18 to TRBJ2-2; 7 bases agree with TRBD1. The junction had 6 bases not matched to a gene; V was cut back by 3 bases and J by 5 bases. CDR1 KGHSH and CDR2 LQKENI come from the germline V gene. The CDR3 loop spans 15 amino acids. The CDR3 DNA reads TGTGCCAGCTCACCTCAGGGACAGAAAACCGGGGAGCTGTTTTTT. As protein: CASSPQGQKTGELFF.

This clonotype has ten or more counts. In DNA form, the CDR3 reads TGTGCCAGCAGTTACCAGCGGAACACTGAAGCTTTCTTT. It encodes CASSYQRNTEAFF. The chain links TRBV6-5 to TRBJ1-1; D gene uncertain. The ends were cut back, 2 bases at V and 1 base at J, with 5 bases in the middle. This CDR3 is built from 13 residues. CDR1 MNHEY and CDR2 SVGAGI come from the germline V gene.

Note on this clonotype: The junction and the germline gene differ at one end; a read error may be behind it. This rearrangement joins TRBV6-5 to TRBJ1-4, with 11 bases matching TRBD1. The germline V gene has CDR1 MNHEY and CDR2 SVGAGI. CDR3 length: 15 residues. As DNA, the CDR3 is TGTGCCAGCAGAACCGGGACAGGGGGTGTTGAAAAACAGTTTTTT. Translation: CASRTGTGGVEKQFF.

By frequency in the sample, this clonotype is medium-sized. J is TRBJ1-6 and V is TRBV6-5; D gene uncertain. The CDR3 runs to 17 residues. V was clipped by 2 bases and J by 2 bases, with 13 bases between them. Germline CDR1 is MNHEY and CDR2 is SVGAGI. The CDR3 DNA reads TGTGCCAGCAGTTACGGACGGGGAAGGGCCTATAATTCACCCCTCCACTTT. It codes for CASSYGRGRAYNSPLHF.

In this sample, this clonotype turned up a few times. The chain recombines TRBV14 with TRBJ1-1; D uncertain. The CDR3 runs to 13 residues. Germline CDR1 and CDR2: SGHDN and FVKESK. The V end lost 3 bases, the J end lost 1 base, and 6 bases lay between the germline ends. This CDR3 reads CASSHGRNTEAFF. CDR3 DNA: TGTGCCAGCAGCCACGGGCGGAACACTGAAGCTTTCTTT.

This clonotype is medium-sized. The chain employs TRBV15 and TRBJ2-3, with 9 bases aligning to TRBD2. Looked up from germline, CDR1 is LNHNV and CDR2 is YYDKDF (reference sequence). This CDR3 comprises 17 residues. The V and J ends lost 8 bases and 3 bases, in that order; junction bases with no gene match: 15. The CDR3 DNA reads as TGTGCCACCTCCAAATGTGGGACTAGCTGTTTGACAGATACGCAGTATTTT. This codes for CATSKCGTSCLTDTQYF.

The chain joins TRBV20-1 to TRBJ2-3; 11 bases align to TRBD2. CDR3 length equals 15 residues. The germline V gene encodes CDR1 DFQATT and CDR2 SNEGSKA (reference sequence). J gave up 3 bases and V 3 bases, and 5 bases lay outside the gene matches. As DNA, the CDR3 is TGCAGTGCTAGTGGGGCTAGCGGGAGGACAGATACGCAGTATTTT. Translation: CSASGASGRTDTQYF.

J is TRBJ1-1 and V is TRBV7-9, with D tentatively TRBD1 (5 bases). Trimming pared 5 bases from V and 5 bases from J, leaving 15 bases between. Germline CDR1 reads SEHNR; CDR2 reads FQNEAQ (reference sequence). This CDR3 spans 14 amino acids. The CDR3 DNA reads TGTGCCAGCAGCCCCACCTCCGGGGGGACTGAAGCTTTCTTT. Protein: CASSPTSGGTEAFF.

This clonotype is labeled medium-sized. The V gene is TRBV19, the J gene TRBJ2-2; 10 nucleotides align to TRBD2. The length of the CDR3 is 15 residues. Trimming cost V 3 bases and J 7 bases; bases outside gene matches: 5. CDR1 is LNHDA, CDR2 SQIVND, per germline (reference sequence). DNA of the CDR3: TGTGCCAGTAGTATCCTAGCGGGAGAGGTCGGGGAGCTGTTTTTT. As protein: CASSILAGEVGELFF.

V usage is TRBV2 and J usage is TRBJ1-5; perhaps TRBD1 as D (5 bases). Germline-derived CDR1 and CDR2 are SNHLY and FYNNEI. This CDR3 region has 15 residues. With 7 bases removed from V and 1 base from J, the gap between germline ends came to 14 bases. For the CDR3, the DNA is TGTGCCAGCAAATTAGGGACCCCCAGCAATCAGCCCCAGCATTTT. It yields the protein CASKLGTPSNQPQHF.

The rearrangement links TRBV14 to TRBJ1-6; D ambiguous. V was trimmed by 0 bases and J by 5 bases, leaving 2 bases between them. This CDR3 is built from 13 residues. The V gene's germline CDR1 is SGHDN and CDR2 FVKESK. The CDR3 bases are TGTGCCAGCAGCCAAGAAAATAATTCACCCCTCCACTTT. The encoded protein is CASSQENNSPLHF.

This clonotype is medium-sized. V gene TRBV18 combines with J gene TRBJ2-6, with unresolved D. The CDR3 is made up of 15 amino acids. Between the trimmed V and J ends, which lost 2 bases and 0 bases, there was a span of 5 bases. CDR1 KGHSH and CDR2 LQKENI come from the germline V gene. The CDR3 spells CASSPGNSGANVLTF. Written as DNA, the CDR3 is TGTGCCAGCTCACCAGGGAACTCTGGGGCCAACGTCCTGACTTTC.

This clonotype was observed a handful of times. The rearrangement joins TRBV11-2 to TRBJ2-7; D is uncertain. Trimming took off 8 bases at V and 0 bases at J, with 5 bases between the two ends. Germline V gives CDR1 SGHAT, CDR2 FQNNGV. This CDR3 contains 11 residues. The CDR3 sequence is CASGISYEQYF. The CDR3, as DNA: TGTGCCAGCGGGATCTCCTACGAGCAGTACTTC.

The V gene is TRBV5-6, the J gene TRBJ1-2; TRBD1 might be the D (5 bases). CDR3 size: 14 residues. V was clipped by 4 bases and J by 7 bases, with 17 bases between them. Germline V gene lookup returns CDR1 SGHDT and CDR2 YYEEEE. CDR3 sequence (DNA): TGTGCCAGCAGCACGGGGACTGGGCTCTCTGGCTACACCTTC. As protein: CASSTGTGLSGYTF.